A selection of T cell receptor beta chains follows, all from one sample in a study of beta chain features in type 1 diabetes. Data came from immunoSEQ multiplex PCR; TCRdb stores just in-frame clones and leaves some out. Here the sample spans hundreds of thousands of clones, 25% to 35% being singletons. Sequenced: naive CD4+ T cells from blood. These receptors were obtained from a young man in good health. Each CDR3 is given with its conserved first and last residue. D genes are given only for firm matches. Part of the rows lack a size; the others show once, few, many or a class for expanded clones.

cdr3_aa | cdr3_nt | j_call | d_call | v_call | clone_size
CAWSPGTSGSYEQYF | TGTGCCTGGAGCCCCGGGACTAGCGGTTCCTACGAGCAGTACTTC | TRBJ2-7 | TRBD2 | TRBV30 | NA
CASSVRRETQYF | TGTGCCAGCAGCGTCAGAAGGGAGACCCAGTACTTC | TRBJ2-5 | NA | TRBV9 | NA
CASSVREGAPGTDTQYF | TGTGCCAGCAGCGTTAGAGAAGGGGCCCCGGGGACAGATACGCAGTATTTT | TRBJ2-3 | NA | TRBV9 | once
CASSRLSLWHEQFF | TGTGCCAGCAGCCGATTGTCGCTCTGGCATGAGCAGTTCTTC | TRBJ2-1 | NA | TRBV7-9 | few
CASSSKAGANVLTF | TGTGCCAGCAGCTCCAAGGCTGGGGCCAACGTCCTGACTTTC | TRBJ2-6 | NA | TRBV7-2 | few
CASSLRDRDNNEQFF | TGCGCCAGCAGCTTGAGGGACAGGGATAACAATGAGCAGTTCTTC | TRBJ2-1 | TRBD1 | TRBV5-1 | few
CASSWVAGSEQFF | TGTGCCAGCAGCTGGGTAGCGGGATCGGAGCAGTTCTTC | TRBJ2-1 | TRBD2 | TRBV7-9 | few
CAPKGGQGTEAFF | TGTGCCCCGAAAGGGGGCCAAGGGACTGAAGCTTTCTTT | TRBJ1-1 | TRBD1 | TRBV30 | NA
CATSRISGGPDTQYF | TGTGCCACCAGCAGGATTAGCGGGGGGCCAGATACGCAGTATTTT | TRBJ2-3 | TRBD2 | TRBV15 | NA
CASSSSTDNEKLFF | TGTGCCAGCAGCTCCTCAACAGATAATGAAAAACTGTTTTTT | TRBJ1-4 | NA | TRBV7-9 | NA
CAWSVQGHGRRETQYF | TGTGCCTGGAGTGTACAGGGGCACGGGCGGAGGGAGACCCAGTACTTC | TRBJ2-5 | TRBD1 | TRBV30 | NA
CAWSADRGSNNEQFF | TGTGCCTGGAGTGCAGACAGGGGATCCAATAATGAGCAGTTCTTC | TRBJ2-1 | TRBD1 | TRBV30 | few
CSVLRTGSLNTEAFF | TGCAGCGTCCTAAGGACGGGTTCGCTGAACACTGAAGCTTTCTTT | TRBJ1-1 | NA | TRBV29-1 | NA
CASSSTASSYEQYF | TGTGCCAGCAGCTCGACAGCGAGCTCCTACGAGCAGTACTTC | TRBJ2-7 | NA | TRBV11-2 | NA
CAIRIAGEDIQYF | TGTGCCATCAGGATAGCGGGAGAGGACATTCAGTACTTC | TRBJ2-4 | TRBD2 | TRBV10-3 | NA
CSVAGLAGDYEQFF | TGCAGCGTTGCAGGACTAGCGGGAGATTATGAGCAGTTCTTC | TRBJ2-1 | TRBD2 | TRBV29-1 | few
CASSLRDREADTQYF | TGTGCCAGCAGCCTCCGGGACAGGGAGGCAGATACGCAGTATTTT | TRBJ2-3 | TRBD1 | TRBV5-4 | few
CASSLDWNTGELFF | TGTGCCAGCAGCCTGGACTGGAACACCGGGGAGCTGTTTTTT | TRBJ2-2 | NA | TRBV14 | NA
CAWRADRDSPQHF | TGTGCCTGGAGGGCGGACAGGGACTCGCCCCAGCATTTT | TRBJ1-5 | TRBD1 | TRBV30 | NA
CAWRGGGGSNQPQHF | TGTGCCTGGAGGGGGGGCGGAGGGAGCAATCAGCCCCAGCATTTT | TRBJ1-5 | NA | TRBV30 | few
CASSQLQETQYF | TGTGCCAGCAGCCAATTACAAGAGACCCAGTACTTC | TRBJ2-5 | NA | TRBV2 | NA
CSVGEYEQYF | TGCAGCGTCGGGGAATACGAGCAGTACTTC | TRBJ2-7 | NA | TRBV29-1 | few
CASSPGQSPDTQYF | TGTGCCAGCAGTCCCGGACAGTCGCCAGATACGCAGTATTTT | TRBJ2-3 | NA | TRBV28 | NA
CASSVDYRGEAFF | TGTGCCAGCAGCGTAGATTATAGGGGGGAGGCTTTCTTT | TRBJ1-1 | NA | TRBV9 | NA
CASSLGVGTSLYYNEQFF | TGTGCCAGCAGCTTAGGTGTTGGAACTAGCCTTTATTACAATGAGCAGTTCTTC | TRBJ2-1 | NA | TRBV7-6 | NA
CASSLGGGNNEQFF | TGTGCCAGCAGCTTAGGGGGCGGGAACAATGAGCAGTTCTTC | TRBJ2-1 | NA | TRBV7-2 | few
CASSTPTGNEQFF | TGTGCCAGTAGTACGCCGACAGGGAATGAGCAGTTCTTC | TRBJ2-1 | TRBD1 | TRBV19 | NA
CASSPDRGNYNEQFF | TGCGCCAGCAGCCCAGACAGGGGGAACTACAATGAGCAGTTCTTC | TRBJ2-1 | TRBD1 | TRBV5-1 | NA
CASSQEGLAGAWTDTQYF | TGCGCCAGCAGCCAAGAGGGACTAGCGGGAGCCTGGACAGATACGCAGTATTTT | TRBJ2-3 | TRBD2 | TRBV4-3 | few
CASSPDRGINEQFF | TGTGCCAGCTCACCGGACAGGGGAATCAATGAGCAGTTCTTC | TRBJ2-1 | TRBD1 | TRBV18 | NA
CASSRRREGVTGELFF | TGTGCCAGCAGTCGCCGGCGGGAGGGCGTCACCGGGGAGCTGTTTTTT | TRBJ2-2 | TRBD2 | TRBV9 | once
CSASYNEQFF | TGCAGCGCCTCCTACAATGAGCAGTTCTTC | TRBJ2-1 | NA | TRBV29-1 | NA
CASSARQGPETQYF | TGTGCCAGCAGCGCCCGACAGGGGCCGGAGACCCAGTACTTC | TRBJ2-5 | TRBD1 | TRBV11-1 | NA
CASSEPTDRFQSYEQYF | TGTGCCAGCAGTGAACCGACCGACAGGTTTCAATCCTACGAGCAGTACTTC | TRBJ2-7 | NA | TRBV2 | few
CAWSNGGSYNEQFF | TGTGCCTGGAGTAACGGAGGCTCCTACAATGAGCAGTTCTTC | TRBJ2-1 | NA | TRBV30 | NA
CASSQERETQYF | TGTGCCAGCAGCCAAGAAAGAGAGACCCAGTACTTC | TRBJ2-5 | NA | TRBV4-2 | NA
CASSPNILTALYGYTF | TGTGCCAGCTCACCAAATATCTTGACAGCACTCTATGGCTACACCTTC | TRBJ1-2 | NA | TRBV18 | NA
CASSYLAGGPYEQYF | TGTGCCAGCAGTTACTTGGCGGGAGGGCCGTACGAGCAGTACTTC | TRBJ2-7 | TRBD2 | TRBV6-5 | NA
CSVEVRGSLNTEAFF | TGCAGCGTTGAAGTGAGGGGGAGCTTGAACACTGAAGCTTTCTTT | TRBJ1-1 | NA | TRBV29-1 | few
CAWASYNEQFF | TGTGCCTGGGCGAGTTACAATGAGCAGTTCTTC | TRBJ2-1 | NA | TRBV30 | few
CASSEQRRGETQYF | TGTGCCAGCAGTGAACAGCGGAGGGGGGAGACCCAGTACTTC | TRBJ2-5 | NA | TRBV6-1 | few
CASSYRNRASGETQYF | TGTGCCAGCAGTTACCGCAACCGGGCCTCGGGAGAGACCCAGTACTTC | TRBJ2-5 | NA | TRBV6-6 | NA